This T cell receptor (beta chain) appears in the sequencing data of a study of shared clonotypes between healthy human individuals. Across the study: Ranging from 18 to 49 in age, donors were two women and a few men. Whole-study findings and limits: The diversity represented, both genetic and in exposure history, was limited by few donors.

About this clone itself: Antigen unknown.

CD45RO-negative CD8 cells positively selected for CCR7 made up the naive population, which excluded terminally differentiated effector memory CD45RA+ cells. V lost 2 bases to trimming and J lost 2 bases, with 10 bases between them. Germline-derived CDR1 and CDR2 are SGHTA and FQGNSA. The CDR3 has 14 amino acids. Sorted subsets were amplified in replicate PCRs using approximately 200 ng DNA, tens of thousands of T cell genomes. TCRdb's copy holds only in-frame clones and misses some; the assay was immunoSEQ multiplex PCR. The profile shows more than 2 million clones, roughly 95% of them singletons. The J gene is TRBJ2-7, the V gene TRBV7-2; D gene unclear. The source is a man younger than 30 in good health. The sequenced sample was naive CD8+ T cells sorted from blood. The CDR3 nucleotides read TGTGCCAGCAGCTTATTATCGGTTACCTACGAGCAGTACTTC. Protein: CASSLLSVTYEQYF.